This TCR beta chain was retrieved from a study of shared T cell receptors in the human thymus. The V end was cut by 3 bases, the J end by 4 bases, with 12 bases between. This CDR3 is built from 13 residues. Germline values: CDR1 SQVTM, CDR2 ANQGSEA. Using immunoSEQ multiplex PCR, the repertoire was profiled, and TCRdb retains in-frame clones only, with some absent. The data show about 540,000 clones, with around three quarters seen just once and more than 0.01% held by the top ten. These data are also associated with another study on human thymus T cells. From that study: Thymic TCR repertoires of unrelated people reportedly overlapped highly.

The sequence derives from a boy in the first two years of life with a congenital heart defect. Sequences were obtained from thymocytes. The chain is built from TRBV29-1 and TRBJ1-2; a weak D match, TRBD1 (6 bases). In nucleotides, the CDR3 is TGCAGCGTTGACCCCGGGACACCCTATGGCTACACCTTC. This translates into CSVDPGTPYGYTF.